This T cell receptor (beta chain) was recovered during a study of blood T cells in healthy people across ages. This clonotype has just a few counts. With a J-beta primer mix and a sample-barcoded 5' primer, a second PCR ran roughly 6 to 12 cycles. With 12 random nucleotides, a template-switch adaptor tagged each individual cDNA molecule. TCRdb re-called the 5' RACE reads with MiXCR, one entry per CDR3 protein. The sample has fewer than 650,000 distinct CDR3 sequences, about a quarter seen once. Trimming cost V 3 bases and J 0 bases; bases outside gene matches: 1. The germline V gene has CDR1 DFQATT and CDR2 SNEGSKA (reference sequence). The CDR3 contains 14 residues. Donor samples were obtained from healthy Caucasian individuals from Russia, aged 6 to 90. The data were also submitted as part of a second study, on T cells of mothers and their children.

The source of this sequence is a boy between 2 and 10 years old in good health. Sequencing used blood. The chain couples TRBV20-1 to TRBJ2-1, with 8 positions matching TRBD2. CDR3 protein: CSARSGSSYNEQFF. In DNA, the CDR3 is TGCAGTGCTAGGAGCGGGAGCTCCTACAATGAGCAGTTCTTC.